These 2 T cell receptor beta chains share one sample of origin, sequenced in a study of control samples from healthy donors and cancer patients. Assay used: immunoSEQ multiplex PCR; TCRdb lists only in-frame clones, some missing. The sample lists 80,000 to 100,000 clones, about 86% seen once, with 13% to 15% in the top ten. Sequenced material: blood. The receptors here all came from a young man in good health.

CDR3 sequence (DNA): TGTGCCAGCAGCCTAAGGGGGGAGGGAGGCTACGAGCAGTACTTC. It codes for CASSLRGEGGYEQYF. This chain links TRBV3-1 (or the pseudogene TRBV3-2) with TRBJ2-7, with TRBD2 as a possible D gene (7 bases). The V gene lost 4 bases and the J gene lost 3 bases, with 16 bases spanning the gap. Germline values: CDR1 LGHDT, CDR2 YNNKEL (reference sequence). The CDR3 consists of 15 residues.

The genes are TRBV6-5 and TRBJ2-7; a possible D gene is TRBD1 (6 bases). CDR3 size: 13 residues. The V end was cut by 8 bases, the J end by 6 bases, with 17 bases between. Germline CDR1 and CDR2: MNHEY and SVGAGI. CDR3 nucleotide sequence: TGTGCCAGCGACAGGATGGGAAGGGTCGAGCAGTACTTC. Protein: CASDRMGRVEQYF.